This T cell receptor (beta chain) was observed in a study of graft-versus-host responses after intestinal transplantation (TCRdb year 2021). Describing the broader study: Multivisceral, liver-intestinal, or isolated intestinal transplants were received by the recipients. Every recipient was given anti-thymocyte globulin induction, then maintenance tacrolimus and steroids for about three years. Graft-versus-host and host-versus-graft alloreactive T cell clones were tracked in the graft, circulation and bone marrow after intestinal transplantation using bulk TCR-beta CDR3 sequencing. Alloreactive clones were identified by sequencing pre-transplant mixed lymphocyte reaction products and comparing them with unstimulated pre-transplant donor and recipient T cells. Of the 20 to 25 intestinal transplant recipients enrolled in the cohort, one of whom was a retransplant, a few patients without pretransplant specimens were excluded. Donor T cell macrochimerism was defined as a peak of at least 4% donor T cells among recipient peripheral blood mononuclear cells. Rather than being sequenced by the commercial service, samples from a few later patients were sequenced in-house on an Illumina MiSeq and processed with MiXCR. What the authors observed across the whole study: Early after transplant, peak levels of circulating GvH clones were associated with declines in HvG clones. Patients with donor T cell macrochimerism had high GvH to HvG T cell clonal ratios in their allografts. The conclusions were limited by the relatively low number and heterogeneity of the intestinal transplant patients. GvH clones were detected in recipient bone marrow, and some appeared earlier in ileal mucosa or blood, consistent with an intestinal mucosal origin.

Reading the germline V gene gives CDR1 LGHNA and CDR2 YNFKEQ. Including cysteine and phenylalanine, the CDR3 has 15 amino acids. Only the CDR3 DNA stays, 45 bases, in frame from base 1. At the junction V is shortened by 0 bases and J by 7 bases; bases outside the gene matches: 5. The library relied on the immunoSEQ multiplex PCR assay. Adaptive Biotechnologies carried out high-throughput TCR-beta CDR3 sequencing of genomic DNA for most patients. The authors processed their data as follows. TCR sequencing data for more than 15 patients were retrieved from Adaptive's ImmunoSEQ software; a few other patients were processed with MiXCR and VDJtools. CDR3 nucleotide sequences shared between donor and recipient were removed because the origin of such sequences could not be assigned. To count as alloreactive, a clone needed at least 2-fold expansion over unstimulated cells and a minimum CFSE-low frequency of 0.002% (template counts) or 0.001% (read counts). A clone was considered mappable if detected in the sequenced pre-transplant spleen, lymph node, or MLR CFSE-low populations of the donor or recipient. Cumulative frequency of alloreactive clones was calculated as a percentage of all sequences weighted by copy number. TCRdb took over this immuneACCESS table, retaining in-frame rearrangements with V and J assigned. Such tables are incomplete; in checked studies, under half of the missing clones stem from an unresolved V gene, and the remainder is unexplained. D and trimming were read from the DNA, whereas the V and J calls and clone size are those reported in that table. Across this sample there are about 43,000 clones, with over 85% seen only once. Jointly, the top ten make up around 1.5% of the sample.

In the first month after transplant, blood samples were collected up to 4 times, and after that at least monthly when available. This clone was seen once. Its cognate antigen has yet to be identified. Base qualities are not recorded, but no much larger clone differs from it by a single base. Recombination connected TRBV4-2 to TRBJ1-5, with 8 bases in between that match TRBD1. The material sequenced was PBMCs, taken about 350 days after intestinal transplant. The TCR sequence derives from a human patient who received an intestinal transplant, so some T cells may come from the graft donor. CDR3 protein: CASSQEVAGGQPQHF. The DNA sequence is TGTGCCAGCAGCCAAGAAGTGGCAGGGGGCCAGCCCCAGCATTTT.